The clone carrying this T cell receptor beta chain was found many times. Its antigen is unknown. The junction does not match germline at one end; this may be a read error. This specimen comes from a study of response to subunit inactivated influenza vaccine. Study-wide results and caveats: Seasonal influenza vaccination, on each occasion, was suggested by the authors to recruit few new T cells.

MiXCR, applied by TCRdb to the RT-PCR reads, yields one record per CDR3 protein. The sample contains hundreds of thousands of distinct CDR3 sequences, about a fifth of which appear only once. Germline CDR1 KGHSH, CDR2 LQKENI. The CDR3 has 13 amino acids. Sequences were derived from PBMCs from blood, sampled less than 22 months after vaccination. The source of this sequence is a man aged 50 to 69 who received an inactivated influenza vaccine. V usage is TRBV18 and J usage is TRBJ1-5; TRBD1 matches at 7 bases. The CDR3: CASSPPRQGPLHF. The DNA of the CDR3 is TGTGCCAGCTCACCCCCCCGACAGGGACCCCTGCATTTT.